The source of this TCR beta chain is a study of CD8 T cells in Susac syndrome. Overall study context: At the time of blood draw, patients with Susac syndrome were therapy-naive, receiving corticosteroids, or receiving intravenous immunoglobulin alone.

Sequencing of TCR beta covered CD8+ and CD4+ T cells obtained from blood. FACS enriched CD8+ TEMRA cells, while bulk CD8+ and CD4+ were negatively isolated. Reverse transcription of roughly 0.5 to 1 ug RNA used random hexamers. TCR beta CDR3 was amplified by immunoSEQ covering 54 Vbeta and 13 Jbeta. TCRdb independently ran MiXCR on the immunoSEQ multiplex PCR reads; one entry per CDR3 protein. Of some 150,000 distinct CDR3 sequences in the sample, roughly 96% were seen once. The V and J ends lost 7 bases and 2 bases respectively, with 14 bases between them. Germline values: CDR1 SQVTM, CDR2 ANQGSEA. The length of the CDR3 is 13 residues.

V gene TRBV29-1 combines with J gene TRBJ1-1; weak D call: TRBD1 (6 bases). The sequence came from a human donor with Susac syndrome. Sequenced: CD4+ T cells from PBMCs. The CDR3 region is CSGTDSANTEAFF. The CDR3 coding sequence is TGCAGCGGAACGGACAGCGCTAACACTGAAGCTTTCTTT.